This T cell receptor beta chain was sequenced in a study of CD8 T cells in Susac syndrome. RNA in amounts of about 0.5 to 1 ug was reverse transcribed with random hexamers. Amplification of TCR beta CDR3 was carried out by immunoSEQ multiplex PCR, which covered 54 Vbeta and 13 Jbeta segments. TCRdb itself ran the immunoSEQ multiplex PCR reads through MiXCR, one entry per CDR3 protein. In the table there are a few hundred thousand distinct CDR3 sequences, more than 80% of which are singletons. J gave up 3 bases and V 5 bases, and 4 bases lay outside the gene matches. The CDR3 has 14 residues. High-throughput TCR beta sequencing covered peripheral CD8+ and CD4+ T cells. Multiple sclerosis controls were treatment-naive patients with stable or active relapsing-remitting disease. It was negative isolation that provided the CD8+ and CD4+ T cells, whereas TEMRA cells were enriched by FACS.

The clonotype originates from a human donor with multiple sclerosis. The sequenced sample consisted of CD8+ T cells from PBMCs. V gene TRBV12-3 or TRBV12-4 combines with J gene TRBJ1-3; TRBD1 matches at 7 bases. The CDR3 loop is CASSPTGVGNTIYF. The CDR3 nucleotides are TGTGCCAGCAGTCCTACAGGGGTTGGAAACACCATATATTTT.